This is a list of T cell receptor beta chains from one sample in a study of CD8 T cells in Susac syndrome. One entry per CDR3 protein results from TCRdb running MiXCR on the immunoSEQ multiplex PCR reads. This sample has under 200,000 distinct CDR3 sequences, with roughly nine tenths found just once. The sequencing input was CD4+ T cells from PBMCs. These receptor sequences come from a human donor with Susac syndrome. Both conserved end residues are part of each CDR3. A D gene is named only where the DNA matches it firmly. Clone sizes are given selectively: once, few, many, or a class where the clone is expanded.

abundance: -
d_gene: TRBD2
v_gene: TRBV12-3/TRBV12-4
j_gene: TRBJ2-2
CDR3aa: CASSFQGSSGSPGELFF
CDR3nt: TGTGCCAGCAGTTTCCAGGGTTCTAGCGGGAGTCCCGGGGAGCTGTTTTTT

abundance: once
d_gene: -
v_gene: TRBV18
j_gene: TRBJ1-5
CDR3aa: CASSPEDSNQPQHF
CDR3nt: TGTGCCAGCTCACCAGAAGACTCCAATCAGCCCCAGCATTTT

abundance: -
d_gene: -
v_gene: TRBV2
j_gene: TRBJ2-7
CDR3aa: CASSEAPRVEQYF
CDR3nt: TGTGCCAGCAGTGAAGCACCCCGAGTTGAGCAGTACTTC

abundance: few
d_gene: -
v_gene: TRBV29-1
j_gene: TRBJ1-1
CDR3aa: CSVVGDTEAFF
CDR3nt: TGCAGCGTTGTAGGTGACACTGAAGCTTTCTTT

abundance: -
d_gene: -
v_gene: TRBV18
j_gene: TRBJ2-6
CDR3aa: CASSPYTVSGANVLTF
CDR3nt: TGTGCCAGCTCACCATATACGGTCTCTGGGGCCAACGTCCTGACTTTC

abundance: -
d_gene: -
v_gene: TRBV3-1
j_gene: TRBJ1-3
CDR3aa: CASSRRTVSGNTIYF
CDR3nt: TGTGCCAGCAGCCGAAGGACAGTCTCTGGAAACACCATATATTTT

abundance: -
d_gene: -
v_gene: TRBV5-1
j_gene: TRBJ1-3
CDR3aa: CASRNEGVSGNTIYF
CDR3nt: TGCGCCAGTCGGAACGAAGGGGTATCTGGAAACACCATATATTTT

abundance: -
d_gene: TRBD2
v_gene: TRBV9
j_gene: TRBJ2-7
CDR3aa: CASSVGGTTGYEQYF
CDR3nt: TGTGCCAGCAGCGTAGGAGGGACTACCGGTTACGAGCAGTACTTC

abundance: -
d_gene: -
v_gene: TRBV7-9
j_gene: TRBJ2-3
CDR3aa: CASSPPPAGKDSTDTQYF
CDR3nt: TGTGCCAGCAGCCCACCCCCGGCGGGGAAAGATAGCACAGATACGCAGTATTTT

abundance: -
d_gene: TRBD1
v_gene: TRBV29-1
j_gene: TRBJ1-1
CDR3aa: CSVETGGLTEAFF
CDR3nt: TGCAGCGTTGAGACAGGGGGGCTCACTGAAGCTTTCTTT